This entry describes one T cell receptor beta chain. Its antigen remains unidentified. This sample stems from a study of OX40 agonist ivuxolimab in advanced cancers. Study-level information: A male proportion of under 90% was recorded, with mean age about 54 years and range about 20 to 79. Findings and limits, study-wide: Expanded clones were, on average, more numerous among CD8+ T cells than CD4+. The 0.1-3.0 mg/kg partial responders had among the lowest clonal expansion.

The germline gives CDR1 LNHDA, CDR2 SQIVND (reference sequence). Trimming removed 6 bases from V and 7 bases from J; junction bases left unmatched: 9. CDR3 length: 14 residues. Generated by immunoSEQ multiplex PCR, the TCRdb table keeps only in-frame clones and is missing some. The sample has about 36,000 clones; around two thirds are singletons. The TCR comes from an adult with an advanced solid tumor such as melanoma, head and neck, liver or kidney cancer. The chain has TRBV19 and TRBJ1-2; the match to TRBD1 covers 9 bases. This material consisted of CD4+ or CD8+ T cells sorted from blood, taken in a trial of the OX40 agonist ivuxolimab. CDR3 in DNA: TGTGCCAGTAGGGACAGGGGAGGGAGTAGTGGCTACACCTTC. Amino acid sequence: CASRDRGGSSGYTF.